This T cell receptor (beta chain) stems from a study of T cells after yellow fever vaccination. Template switching by 5'RACE produced TCR cDNA, adding a universal primer site and UMIs. One entry per CDR3 protein, called by TCRdb with MiXCR from the 5' RACE reads. Of some 110,000 distinct CDR3 sequences listed, around 8% are singletons. The junction had 10 bases not matched to a gene; V was cut back by 4 bases and J by 1 base. From germline, CDR1 is SGHRS and CDR2 YFSETQ. The CDR3 is 17 residues long. Study conclusions and caveats: Boosting was followed by the reappearance of most primary-vaccination clones (under 97% CD4, about 90% CD8). From the bulk population, abundant clonotypes could contaminate and appear within FACS-sorted repertoires.

Points on this clonotype: Antigen: not known.

The sample here was CD8+ T cells sorted from PBMCs, taken 45 days after the yellow fever booster vaccination. V gene TRBV5-1 combines with J gene TRBJ2-2; 7 positions agree with TRBD2. This clonotype was sampled from a man under 40 who received the YFV17D yellow fever vaccine. DNA for the CDR3: TGCGCCAGCAGCCCCGTTGGGCTAGCGGAGAACACCGGGGAGCTGTTTTTT. It translates to CASSPVGLAENTGELFF.